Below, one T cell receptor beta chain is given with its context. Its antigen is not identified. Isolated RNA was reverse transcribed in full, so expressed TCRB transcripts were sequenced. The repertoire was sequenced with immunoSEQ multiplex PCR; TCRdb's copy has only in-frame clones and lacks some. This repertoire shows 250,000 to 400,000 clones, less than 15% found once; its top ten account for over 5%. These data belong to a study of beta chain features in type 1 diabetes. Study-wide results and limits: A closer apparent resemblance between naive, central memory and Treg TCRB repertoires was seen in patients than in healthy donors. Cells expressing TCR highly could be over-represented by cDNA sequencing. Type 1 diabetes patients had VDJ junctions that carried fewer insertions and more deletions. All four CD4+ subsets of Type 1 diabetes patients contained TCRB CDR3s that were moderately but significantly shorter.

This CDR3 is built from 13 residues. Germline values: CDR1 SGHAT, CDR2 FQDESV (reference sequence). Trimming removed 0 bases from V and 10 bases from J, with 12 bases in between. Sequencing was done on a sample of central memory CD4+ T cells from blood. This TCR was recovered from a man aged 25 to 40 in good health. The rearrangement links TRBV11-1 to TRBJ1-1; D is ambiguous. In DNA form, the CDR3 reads TGTGCCAGCAGCTTAGCGGACGGCCGGGGAGCTTTCTTT. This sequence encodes CASSLADGRGAFF. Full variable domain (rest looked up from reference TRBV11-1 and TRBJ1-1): EAEVAQSPRYKITEKSQAVAFWCDPISGHATLYWYRQILGQGPELLVQFQDESVVDDSQLPKDRFSAERLKGVDSTLKIQPAELGDSAMYLCASSLADGRGAFFGQGTRLTVV.